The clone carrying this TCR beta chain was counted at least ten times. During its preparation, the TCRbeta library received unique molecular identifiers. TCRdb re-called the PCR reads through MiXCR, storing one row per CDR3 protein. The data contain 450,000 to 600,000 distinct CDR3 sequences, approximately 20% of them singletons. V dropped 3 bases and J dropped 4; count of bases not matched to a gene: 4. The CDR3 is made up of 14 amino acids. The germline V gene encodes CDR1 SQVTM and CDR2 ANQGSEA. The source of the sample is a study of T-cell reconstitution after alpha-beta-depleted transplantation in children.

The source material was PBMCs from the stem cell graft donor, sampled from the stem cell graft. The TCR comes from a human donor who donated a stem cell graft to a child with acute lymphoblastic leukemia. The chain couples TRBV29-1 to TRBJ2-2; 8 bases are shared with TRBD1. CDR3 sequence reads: CSVDQGARTGELFF. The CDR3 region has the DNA TGCAGCGTTGACCAGGGGGCGCGCACCGGGGAGCTGTTTTTT.